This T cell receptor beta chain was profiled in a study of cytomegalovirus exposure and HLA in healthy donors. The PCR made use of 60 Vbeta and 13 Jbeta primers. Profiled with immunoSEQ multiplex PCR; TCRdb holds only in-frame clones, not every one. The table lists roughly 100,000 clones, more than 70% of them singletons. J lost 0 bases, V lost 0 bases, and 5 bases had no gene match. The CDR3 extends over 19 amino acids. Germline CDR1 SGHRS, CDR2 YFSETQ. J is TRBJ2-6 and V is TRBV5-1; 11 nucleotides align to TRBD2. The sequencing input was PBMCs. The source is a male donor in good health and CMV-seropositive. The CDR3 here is CASSLGGLAGFSGANVLTF. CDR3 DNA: TGCGCCAGCAGCTTGGGCGGACTAGCGGGTTTCTCTGGGGCCAACGTCCTGACTTTC.